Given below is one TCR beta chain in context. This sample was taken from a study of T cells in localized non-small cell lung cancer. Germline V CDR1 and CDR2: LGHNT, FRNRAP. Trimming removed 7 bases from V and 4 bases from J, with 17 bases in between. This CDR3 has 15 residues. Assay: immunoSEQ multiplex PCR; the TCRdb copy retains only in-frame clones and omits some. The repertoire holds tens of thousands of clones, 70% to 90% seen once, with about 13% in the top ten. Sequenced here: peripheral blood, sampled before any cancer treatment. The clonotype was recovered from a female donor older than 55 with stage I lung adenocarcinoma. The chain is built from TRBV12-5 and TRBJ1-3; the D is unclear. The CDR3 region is CASAVGARRGNTIYF. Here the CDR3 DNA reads TGTGCTAGTGCCGTAGGAGCTCGGCGCGGAAACACCATATATTTT.